A selection of T cell receptor beta chains follows, all from one sample in a study of T cells after yellow fever vaccination. From the 5' RACE reads, TCRdb called clonotypes with MiXCR, one entry per CDR3 protein. The sample lists approximately 550,000 distinct CDR3 sequences, roughly 19% occurring once. The material was PBMCs, obtained 15 days after the yellow fever booster vaccination. These receptors came from a man younger than 40 who received the YFV17D yellow fever vaccine. Each CDR3 is given with its conserved first and last residue. D genes are given only for firm matches. A row's size may be missing; if present it is once, few, many or a size class.

j_call d_call v_call clone_size cdr3_aa cdr3_nt
TRBJ1-2 . TRBV2 . CASRRTGSGYTF TGTGCCAGCAGACGGACGGGCAGTGGCTACACCTTC
TRBJ2-1 TRBD1 TRBV5-1 . CASSLPGTGGDEQFF TGCGCCAGCAGCCTCCCCGGGACAGGAGGCGATGAGCAGTTCTTC
TRBJ2-4 . TRBV19 few CASTRQEGNIQYF TGTGCCAGTACACGACAGGAAGGAAACATTCAGTACTTC
TRBJ1-4 . TRBV12-3/TRBV12-4 . CASRSNEKLFF TGTGCCAGCAGGAGTAATGAAAAACTGTTTTTT
TRBJ2-5 . TRBV10-1 few CASSQDPPGTQYF TGCGCCAGCAGTCAGGACCCGCCCGGGACCCAGTACTTC
TRBJ2-2 . TRBV20-1 . CSARTIYTGELFF TGCAGTGCGCGGACTATTTACACCGGGGAGCTGTTTTTT
TRBJ2-3 . TRBV28 . CASSSGGHGQGTDTQYF TGTGCCAGCAGTTCCGGAGGGCATGGACAGGGCACAGATACGCAGTATTTT
TRBJ1-4 . TRBV29-1 few CSVEKNEKLFF TGCAGCGTTGAAAAAAATGAAAAACTGTTTTTT
TRBJ1-1 . TRBV6-5 . CASSPIGFEAFF TGTGCCAGCAGCCCAATAGGCTTTGAAGCTTTCTTT
TRBJ2-2 . TRBV5-1 few CASSSMDGSTGELFF TGCGCCAGCAGCTCGATGGACGGAAGCACCGGGGAGCTGTTTTTT
TRBJ1-1 . TRBV7-8 . CASSADFSRTEAFF TGTGCCAGCAGCGCGGACTTTTCGCGCACTGAAGCTTTCTTT
TRBJ2-7 . TRBV6-5 . CASSYRVSSSYEQYF TGTGCCAGCAGTTACAGGGTGTCAAGCTCCTACGAGCAGTACTTC
TRBJ1-5 TRBD1 TRBV7-2 few CASSHRDRNQPQHF TGTGCCAGCAGCCACCGGGACAGGAATCAGCCCCAGCATTTT
TRBJ2-3 TRBD2 TRBV19 . CASSILAGHTDTQYF TGTGCCAGTAGTATACTAGCGGGCCACACAGATACGCAGTATTTT
TRBJ1-4 . TRBV5-5 . CASRSDRNFEKLFF TGTGCCAGCAGATCAGACAGGAATTTTGAAAAACTGTTTTTT
TRBJ2-3 TRBD1 TRBV20-1 few CSVTGGSTDTQYF TGCAGTGTTACAGGGGGCAGCACAGATACGCAGTATTTT
TRBJ2-7 TRBD2 TRBV7-3 . CASSLDAGLAFEQYF TGTGCCAGCAGCTTAGACGCGGGACTAGCGTTCGAGCAGTACTTC
TRBJ2-7 . TRBV18 few CASSQDKNRYEQYF TGTGCCAGCTCACAGGACAAGAACAGATACGAGCAGTACTTC
TRBJ2-2 TRBD2 TRBV6-5 . CASSYLAELNTGELFF TGTGCCAGCAGTTACCTAGCGGAGCTTAACACCGGGGAGCTGTTTTTT
TRBJ2-5 . TRBV5-1 . CASSLAGSEQETQYF TGCGCCAGCAGCTTGGCCGGGTCAGAACAAGAGACCCAGTACTTC
TRBJ2-3 TRBD1 TRBV18 once CASSPTGTGGSDTQYF TGTGCCAGCTCACCAACCGGGACAGGGGGCTCAGATACGCAGTATTTT
TRBJ2-7 . TRBV12-3/TRBV12-4 few CASSSPTLTYEQYF TGTGCCAGCAGTTCCCCGACACTTACCTACGAGCAGTACTTC
TRBJ2-4 TRBD1 TRBV20-1 . CSAHYTGQGTYIQYF TGCAGTGCGCATTACACGGGACAGGGAACTTACATTCAGTACTTC
TRBJ2-5 . TRBV10-3 . CAISGARNEETQYF TGTGCCATCAGTGGGGCCAGGAACGAAGAGACCCAGTACTTC
TRBJ2-1 . TRBV15 . CATSRVVPGPGEQFF TGTGCCACCAGCAGAGTAGTCCCCGGTCCTGGTGAGCAGTTCTTC
TRBJ1-1 TRBD1 TRBV19 . CASSITGVGLSTEAFF TGTGCCAGTAGTATCACAGGGGTTGGTCTGAGCACTGAAGCTTTCTTT
TRBJ1-5 . TRBV6-2/TRBV6-3 . CASREQQGSNQPQHF TGTGCCAGCAGGGAGCAACAGGGAAGCAATCAGCCCCAGCATTTT
TRBJ2-5 . TRBV7-2 few CASSLAPLGGVQETQYF TGTGCCAGCAGCTTAGCCCCCCTAGGAGGCGTTCAAGAGACCCAGTACTTC